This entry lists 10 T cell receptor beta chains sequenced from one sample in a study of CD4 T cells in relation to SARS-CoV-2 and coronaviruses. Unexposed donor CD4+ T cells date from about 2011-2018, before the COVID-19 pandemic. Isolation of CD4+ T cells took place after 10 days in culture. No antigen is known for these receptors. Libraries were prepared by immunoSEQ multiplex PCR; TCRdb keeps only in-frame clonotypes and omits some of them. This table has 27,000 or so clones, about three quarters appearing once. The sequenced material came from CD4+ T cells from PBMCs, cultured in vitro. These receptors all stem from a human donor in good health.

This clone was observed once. CDR3 in DNA: TGTGCCAGCAGTTACTTGATCGGGACGGGAAATGGCTACACCTTC. It encodes CASSYLIGTGNGYTF. The rearrangement links TRBV6-5 to TRBJ1-2, with TRBD1 as a possible D gene (5 bases). The length of the CDR3 is 15 residues. Germline V gene sequence: CDR1 MNHEY, CDR2 SVGAGI. Trimming cost V 1 base and J 6 bases, with 15 bases left between them.

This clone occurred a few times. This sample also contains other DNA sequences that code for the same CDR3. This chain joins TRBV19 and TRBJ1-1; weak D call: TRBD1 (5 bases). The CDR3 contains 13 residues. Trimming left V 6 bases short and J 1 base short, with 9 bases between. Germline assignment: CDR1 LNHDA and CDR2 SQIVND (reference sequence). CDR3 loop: CASSYTGNTEAFF. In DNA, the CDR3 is TGTGCCAGTAGCTATACAGGGAACACTGAAGCTTTCTTT.

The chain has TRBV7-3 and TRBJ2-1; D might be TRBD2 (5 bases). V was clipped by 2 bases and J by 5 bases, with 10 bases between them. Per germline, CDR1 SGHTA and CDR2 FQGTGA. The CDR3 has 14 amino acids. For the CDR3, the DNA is TGTGCCAGCAGCTTAGGCGGGCAGAACAATGAGCAGTTCTTC. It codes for CASSLGGQNNEQFF.

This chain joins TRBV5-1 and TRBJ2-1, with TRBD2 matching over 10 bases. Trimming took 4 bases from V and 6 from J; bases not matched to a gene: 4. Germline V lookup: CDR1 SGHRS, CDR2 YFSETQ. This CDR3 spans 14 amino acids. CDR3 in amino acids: CASSSGGAGNEQFF. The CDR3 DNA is TGCGCCAGCAGCAGCGGGGGGGCCGGCAATGAGCAGTTCTTC. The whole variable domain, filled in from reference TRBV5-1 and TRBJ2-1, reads KAGVTQTPRYLIKTRGQQVTLSCSPISGHRSVSWYQQTPGQGLQFLFEYFSETQRNKGNFPGRFSGRQFSNSRSEMNVSTLELGDSALYLCASSSGGAGNEQFFGPGTRLTVL.

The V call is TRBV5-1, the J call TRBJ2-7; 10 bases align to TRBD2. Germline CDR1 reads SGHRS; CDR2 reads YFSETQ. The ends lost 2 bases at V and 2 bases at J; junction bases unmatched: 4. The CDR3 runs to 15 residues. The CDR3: CASSFSGTSAYEQYF. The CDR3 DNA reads TGCGCCAGCAGCTTCTCCGGGACTAGCGCCTACGAGCAGTACTTC.

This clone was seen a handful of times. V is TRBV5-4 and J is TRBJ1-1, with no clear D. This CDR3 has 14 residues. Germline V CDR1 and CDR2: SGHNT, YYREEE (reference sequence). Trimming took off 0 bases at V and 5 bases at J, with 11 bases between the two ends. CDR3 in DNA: TGTGCCAGCAGCTTGGGTGAAGGGAGGACTGAAGCTTTCTTT. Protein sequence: CASSLGEGRTEAFF.

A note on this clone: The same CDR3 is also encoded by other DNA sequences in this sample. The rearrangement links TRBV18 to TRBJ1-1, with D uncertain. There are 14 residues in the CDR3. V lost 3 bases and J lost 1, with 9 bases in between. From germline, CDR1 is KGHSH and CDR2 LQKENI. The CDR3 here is CASSPPNGNTEAFF. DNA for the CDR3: TGTGCCAGCTCACCCCCGAACGGGAACACTGAAGCTTTCTTT. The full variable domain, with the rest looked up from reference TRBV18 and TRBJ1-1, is NAGVMQNPRHLVRRRGQEARLRCSPMKGHSHVYWYRQLPEEGLKFMVYLQKENIIDESGMPKERFSAEFPKEGPSILRIQQVVRGDSAAYFCASSPPNGNTEAFFGQGTRLTVV.

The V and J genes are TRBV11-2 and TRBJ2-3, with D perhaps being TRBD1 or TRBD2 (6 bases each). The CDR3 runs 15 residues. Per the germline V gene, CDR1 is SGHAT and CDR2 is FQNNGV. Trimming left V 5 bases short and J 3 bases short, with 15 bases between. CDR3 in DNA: TGTGCCAGCAGCCGACTAGGGGGGTTGACAGATACGCAGTATTTT. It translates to CASSRLGGLTDTQYF.

As DNA, the CDR3 is TGTGCCAGCTCCCGGGACTACCTGTACAATGAGCAGTTCTTC. Its protein product is CASSRDYLYNEQFF. J is TRBJ2-1 and V is TRBV27; 7 nucleotides align to TRBD2. The germline V gene has CDR1 MNHEY and CDR2 SMNVEV (reference sequence). V was pared by 8 bases and J by 4 bases, with 8 bases of the junction left unmatched. The CDR3 covers 14 residues.

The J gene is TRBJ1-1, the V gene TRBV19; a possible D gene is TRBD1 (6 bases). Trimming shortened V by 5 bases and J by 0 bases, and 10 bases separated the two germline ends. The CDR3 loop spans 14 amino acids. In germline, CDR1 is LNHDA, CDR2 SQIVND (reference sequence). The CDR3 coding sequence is TGTGCCAGTAGTGTTACAGGGTTGAACACTGAAGCTTTCTTT. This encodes CASSVTGLNTEAFF.